The source of this T cell receptor (beta chain) is a study of Ad26.COV2.S vaccination and SARS-CoV-2 variants. There are a few counts of this clone. The antigen is unknown. Here immunoSEQ multiplex PCR was the method, and the copy in TCRdb shows in-frame clones only, minus some. Of roughly 500,000 clones listed, about 83% are singletons. Study-wide results and caveats: Reports say spike-specific CD8+ and CD4+ T cell responses covered substantial breadth after vaccination.

Noted treatment: around 19 received Ad26.COV2.S at low or high dose, single or two shots; roughly five received placebo; per-sample allocation not given. Collection of samples fell on day 63 after the first vaccine or placebo injection. V was cut by 5 bases and J by 0 bases, with 12 bases left in between. Looked up from germline, CDR1 is SGDLS and CDR2 is YYNGEE. The CDR3 is 16 amino acids. The rearrangement uses TRBV9 and TRBJ1-6, with a possible D match to TRBD1 (6 bases). The specimen was peripheral blood, collected in a trial of Ad26.COV2.S vaccine versus placebo. This clonotype was obtained from a person aged 18 to 65 who received the Ad26.COV2.S COVID-19 vaccine or a placebo. Here the CDR3 reads CASSVSDSSYNSPLHF. The DNA for the CDR3 is TGTGCCAGCAGTGTTTCGGACAGCTCCTATAATTCACCCCTCCACTTT.